This entry lists 28 T cell receptor beta chains sequenced from one sample in a study of regulatory T cells in long-lasting Graves disease. Investigators prepared the TCR beta libraries by applying iRepertoire HTBI primers and Arm-PCR of CDR3 regions. TCRdb re-derived calls from the multiplex PCR reads in MiXCR, one entry per CDR3 protein. The data hold about 350,000 distinct CDR3 sequences, with approximately 15% observed a single time. The time point: newly diagnosed GD, antithyroid drugs for less than 3 months. After RNA was extracted from PBMCs, the TCR library was made from it. These same data were also listed under a study on T cells in Graves' hyperthyroidism and ophthalmopathy.

Material: peripheral blood mononuclear cells (PBMCs), obtained at new diagnosis, from a patient treated with antithyroid drugs. These receptors came from a man aged 35 to 55 with Graves disease.

The chain combines TRBV19 with TRBJ1-3; D not certain. V shed 3 bases and J shed 0 bases, with 9 bases lying between them. Germline CDR1 reads LNHDA; CDR2 reads SQIVND (reference sequence). CDR3 length: 15 residues. The CDR3 region is CASSIDTYSGNTIYF. In DNA form, the CDR3 reads TGTGCCAGTAGTATCGATACTTACTCTGGAAACACCATATATTTT.

A word on this clonotype: It may be a read error: a sequence one base away is much more abundant. The chain is built from TRBV6-2 or TRBV6-3 and TRBJ1-5; a weak D match, TRBD1 (5 bases). V was cut by 1 base and J by 6 bases, with 13 bases left in between. Germline CDR1 and CDR2: MNHEY and SVGEGT. The CDR3 contains 15 residues. The CDR3 region is CASSYFQGGSQPQHF. For the CDR3, the DNA is TGTGCCAGCAGTTACTTCCAGGGAGGCAGTCAGCCCCAGCATTTT.

In this sample, this clonotype turned up a few times. The CDR3 nucleotides are TGTGCCAGCAGTTCCGGGAGCTTCCGTGGGGCCAACGTCCTGACTTTC. It specifies CASSSGSFRGANVLTF. V usage is TRBV2 and J usage is TRBJ2-6, with D possibly matching TRBD2 (6 bases). The CDR3 spans 16 residues. The V and J ends lost 5 bases and 3 bases respectively, with 14 bases between them. CDR1 is SNHLY, CDR2 FYNNEI, per germline.

This clonotype has a count of ten or more. The chain combines TRBV2 with TRBJ2-7; TRBD2 might be the D (6 bases). CDR1 SNHLY and CDR2 FYNNEI come from the germline V gene. The CDR3 contains 17 residues. Trimming removed 0 bases from V and 5 bases from J, with 20 bases in between. The CDR3 is CASSEATNRDLQHEQYF. In DNA form, the CDR3 reads TGTGCCAGCAGTGAAGCGACGAACCGGGACTTGCAACACGAGCAGTACTTC.

This clonotype was recorded a few times. The V call is TRBV18, the J call TRBJ1-6; D is unclear. The CDR3 loop spans 14 amino acids. Trimming removed 5 bases from V and 6 bases from J, with 11 bases in between. Per germline, CDR1 KGHSH and CDR2 LQKENI. As DNA, the CDR3 is TGTGCCAGCTCAAGGGCCGAACGTAATTCACCCCTCCACTTT. Translating it yields CASSRAERNSPLHF.

Many counts were recorded for this clonotype. The chain carries TRBV11-1 and TRBJ2-7, with D maybe TRBD1 (6 bases). Germline V lookup: CDR1 SGHAT, CDR2 FQDESV (reference sequence). V lost 0 bases and J lost 0, with 9 bases in between. The CDR3 extends over 15 amino acids. CDR3 DNA sequence: TGTGCCAGCAGCTTAGCAGAGGACAGCTCCTACGAGCAGTACTTC. Translation gives CASSLAEDSSYEQYF. The full variable domain, its missing parts supplied by reference TRBV11-1 and TRBJ2-7, is EAEVAQSPRYKITEKSQAVAFWCDPISGHATLYWYRQILGQGPELLVQFQDESVVDDSQLPKDRFSAERLKGVDSTLKIQPAELGDSAMYLCASSLAEDSSYEQYFGPGTRLTVT.

This clonotype was counted many times. V usage is TRBV30 and J usage is TRBJ2-5; D is ambiguous. The CDR3 length is 12 residues. The germline V gene has CDR1 GTSNPN and CDR2 SVGIG (reference sequence). V was trimmed by 0 bases and J by 4 bases, leaving 6 bases between them. The CDR3 spells CAWSVLRETQYF. The DNA of the CDR3 is TGTGCCTGGAGTGTACTACGAGAGACCCAGTACTTC. Supplemented by reference TRBV30 and TRBJ2-5, the full variable domain reads SQTIHQWPATLVQPVGSPLSLECTVEGTSNPNLYWYRQAAGRGLQLLFYSVGIGQISSEVPQNLSASRPQDRQFILSSKKLLLSDSGFYLCAWSVLRETQYFGPGTRLLVL.

This clonotype was seen a few times. The rearrangement uses TRBV28 and TRBJ2-4, with 9 bases matching TRBD2. Germline V gene lookup returns CDR1 MDHEN and CDR2 SYDVKM. The V gene end was trimmed by 3 bases and the J gene end by 4 bases; junction bases not matched to a gene: 1. This CDR3 region has 14 residues. CDR3 sequence reads: CASSFSGGKNIQYF. CDR3 bases: TGTGCCAGCAGTTTCAGCGGGGGGAAAAACATTCAGTACTTC.

This clonotype was observed a handful of times. The V and J genes are TRBV28 and TRBJ1-5; D not resolved. This CDR3 is built from 12 residues. CDR1 and CDR2 (germline): MDHEN, SYDVKM. Trimming stripped 5 bases from V and 3 bases from J, with 5 bases between. The CDR3 nucleotides are TGTGCCAGCAGTGTGTTCAATCAGCCCCAGCATTTT. This sequence encodes CASSVFNQPQHF.

This clonotype has just a few counts. This chain links TRBV24-1 with TRBJ2-5; tentatively, D is TRBD1 (6 bases). This CDR3 comprises 13 residues. CDR1 is KGHDR and CDR2 is SFDVKD in the germline V gene. Trimming removed 4 bases at V and 4 bases at J, with 9 bases between. CDR3 residues: CATSDGQLETQYF. The CDR3 nucleotides read TGTGCCACCAGTGACGGACAGCTAGAGACCCAGTACTTC.

Concerning this clonotype: A clone one base away is much larger, so this may be a read error. As the CDR3 is not closed by the conserved phenylalanine or tryptophan, this likely results from a read error. The V and J genes are TRBV2 and TRBJ1-1; 8 nucleotides match TRBD1. The trim removed 6 bases at V and 7 bases at J, leaving 10 bases unmatched. Germline CDR1 is SNHLY and CDR2 is FYNNEI. CDR3 length: 14 residues. The CDR3 nucleotides are TGTGCCAGCAGAGATCCAGGGGGCATAGGTGAAGCTTTCCTT. Its translation is CASRDPGGIGEAFL.

The genes are TRBV6-2 or TRBV6-3 and TRBJ1-1; possible D gene TRBD1, 5 bases. The CDR3 loop spans 16 amino acids. The germline CDR1 and CDR2 sequences are MNHEY and SVGEGT. V was shortened by 8 bases and J by 0 bases, with 19 bases between the two germline ends. The CDR3 DNA sequence: TGTGCCAGCGGATGGACCTCTTGGGGGGTGAACACTGAAGCTTTCTTT. This gives the protein CASGWTSWGVNTEAFF.

There are many counts of this clonotype. The chain recombines TRBV29-1 with TRBJ1-1; TRBD1 might be the D (5 bases). Germline CDR1 SQVTM, CDR2 ANQGSEA. The CDR3 loop spans 14 amino acids. Trimming stripped 2 bases from V and 4 bases from J, with 14 bases between. CDR3 DNA sequence: TGCAGCGTTGAAAGGGGTCGGGAGTCCACTGAAGCTTTCTTT. Protein: CSVERGRESTEAFF.

This clonotype was seen only a few times. V and J are TRBV6-1 and TRBJ2-7; no clear D. The CDR3 extends over 13 amino acids. The V and J ends lost 5 bases and 3 bases respectively, with 11 bases between them. Germline V gene lookup returns CDR1 MNHNS and CDR2 SASEGT. CDR3 residues: CASSLRLNYEQYF. The CDR3 DNA follows: TGTGCCAGCAGTCTCCGTCTTAACTACGAGCAGTACTTC.

This rearrangement joins TRBV27 to TRBJ2-7; D is undetermined. Trimming removed 0 bases from V and 3 bases from J, with 9 bases in between. Germline CDR1 is MNHEY and CDR2 is SMNVEV (reference sequence). The CDR3 loop spans 14 amino acids. The CDR3 loop is CASSLSLGNYEQYF. As DNA, the CDR3 is TGTGCCAGCAGTTTATCGTTAGGGAACTACGAGCAGTACTTC.

This chain connects TRBV5-1 to TRBJ1-2; D is unclear. This CDR3 is built from 13 residues. The germline V gene encodes CDR1 SGHRS and CDR2 YFSETQ. Trimming took 4 bases from V and 3 from J, leaving 10 bases between them. CDR3 sequence (DNA): TGCGCCAGCAGCCCGGACGGTGACTATGGCTACACCTTC. It encodes CASSPDGDYGYTF.

In this sample, this clonotype turned up many times. The rearrangement uses TRBV30 and TRBJ1-2; 9 bases agree with TRBD1. CDR1 GTSNPN and CDR2 SVGIG come from the germline V gene (reference sequence). This CDR3 is 13 amino acids long. The V segment lost 3 bases and the J segment 7 bases; nucleotides outside the gene matches: 6. Here the CDR3 reads CAWSLTGGFGYTF. The CDR3 nucleotides read TGTGCCTGGAGCTTAACAGGGGGCTTTGGCTACACCTTC.

Ten or more counts support this clonotype. This chain joins TRBV20-1 and TRBJ1-4, with D unresolved. Germline V lookup: CDR1 DFQATT, CDR2 SNEGSKA (reference sequence). The CDR3 is made up of 16 amino acids. V gave up 0 bases and J gave up 0 bases, with 11 bases separating them. CDR3 sequence reads: CSARDFRAATNEKLFF. DNA of the CDR3: TGCAGTGCTAGAGATTTCCGGGCTGCAACTAATGAAAAACTGTTTTTT.

This clonotype has a count of ten or more. This chain's CDR3 is CASSLLSGGYNEQFF. As DNA, the CDR3 is TGTGCCAGCAGCTTGTTGAGCGGGGGCTACAATGAGCAGTTCTTC. The rearrangement uses TRBV5-8 and TRBJ2-1; 8 nucleotides align to TRBD2. The V gene's germline CDR1 is SGHTS and CDR2 YDEGEE. The CDR3 totals 15 residues. V shed 1 base, J shed 3 bases, and the junction held 3 bases outside the gene matches.

This clonotype was detected ten times or more. The CDR3 bases are TGCGCCAGCAGCCAGGGGGACAGGTGGAACTCACCCCTCCACTTT. Translation gives CASSQGDRWNSPLHF. The chain couples TRBV5-1 to TRBJ1-6; 8 bases fit TRBD1. After removal of 4 bases from V and 10 bases from J, the junction contained 10 bases not matched to a gene. The CDR3 runs to 15 residues. Germline V gene data show CDR1 as SGHRS and CDR2 as YFSETQ. The entire variable domain, with the rest obtained from reference TRBV5-1 and TRBJ1-6, is as follows: KAGVTQTPRYLIKTRGQQVTLSCSPISGHRSVSWYQQTPGQGLQFLFEYFSETQRNKGNFPGRFSGRQFSNSRSEMNVSTLELGDSALYLCASSQGDRWNSPLHFGNGTRLTVT.

Of note for this clonotype: A much larger clone lies one base from this, so it may be a read error. The chain has TRBV11-2 and TRBJ2-1; TRBD1 is a possible D gene (6 bases). In germline, CDR1 is SGHAT, CDR2 FQNNGV. The CDR3 runs 14 residues. V lost 5 bases and J 0 bases, leaving 8 bases between the germline ends. The CDR3 region is CASSVGGSYNEQFF. CDR3 sequence (DNA): TGTGCCAGCAGCGTAGGGGGCTCCTACAATGAGCAGTTCTTC.

In regard to this clonotype: This may be a read error: a much more frequent sequence differs by one nucleotide. The gene calls are TRBV6-5 and TRBJ2-7; the D is unclear. The length of the CDR3 is 12 residues. Germline loops: CDR1 MNHEY, CDR2 SVGAGI. The V end was cut by 4 bases, the J end by 2 bases, with 6 bases between. The CDR3 sequence: CASSFVTYEQYF. The CDR3 DNA follows: TGTGCCAGCAGTTTCGTAACCTACGAGCAGTACTTC.

This sequence joins TRBV7-3 and TRBJ2-2, with D possibly being TRBD1 or TRBD2 (5 bases each). V was trimmed by 2 bases and J by 2 bases, leaving 18 bases between them. The CDR3 extends over 18 amino acids. The germline V gene encodes CDR1 SGHTA and CDR2 FQGTGA. CDR3 amino acids: CASSLSGIEGLNTGELFF. DNA for the CDR3: TGTGCCAGCAGCTTATCTGGTATTGAGGGGTTAAACACCGGGGAGCTGTTTTTT.

This clonotype was counted many times. The V and J genes are TRBV10-3 and TRBJ1-5; D call uncertain. Per the germline V gene, CDR1 is ENHRY and CDR2 is SYGVKD. The CDR3 spans 13 residues. Trimming took 10 bases from V and 2 from J, leaving 12 bases between them. The CDR3 is CATRAQGNQPQHF. CDR3 bases: TGTGCCACCCGGGCGCAGGGCAATCAGCCCCAGCATTTT.

This clonotype appeared many times. CDR3 amino acids: CASMGGDYEQYF. The CDR3 DNA reads as TGTGCCAGCATGGGCGGTGACTACGAGCAGTACTTC. V is TRBV2 and J is TRBJ2-7; D is uncertain. This CDR3 comprises 12 residues. Germline V gene sequence: CDR1 SNHLY, CDR2 FYNNEI. Trimming cost V 7 bases and J 3 bases, with 10 bases left between them.

This clonotype came up many times. V is TRBV6-1 and J is TRBJ2-1, with D uncertain. The germline V gene encodes CDR1 MNHNS and CDR2 SASEGT. The V end lost 7 bases, the J end lost 1 base, and 11 bases lay between the germline ends. The CDR3 spans 14 residues. CDR3 loop: CASKARMSYNEQFF. The CDR3 DNA is TGTGCCAGCAAGGCTAGAATGTCCTACAATGAGCAGTTCTTC.

In regard to this clonotype: At one end the junction does not follow the germline gene, possibly because of a read error. The V and J genes are TRBV3-1 and TRBJ1-6; D not resolved. Germline V gives CDR1 LGHDT, CDR2 YNNKEL (reference sequence). The CDR3 length is 12 residues. DNA of the CDR3: TGTGCCAGCAGCCAAAACCATAAGGCCCTCCGCTTT. Encoded protein: CASSQNHKALRF.

In its sample, this clonotype was seen many times. The chain employs TRBV20-1 and TRBJ2-3; D gene uncertain. Trimming removed 6 bases from V and 2 bases from J, with 9 bases in between. Germline CDR1 and CDR2: DFQATT and SNEGSKA (reference sequence). This CDR3 contains 12 residues. CDR3 protein: CSAHTYTDTQYF. CDR3 DNA sequence: TGCAGTGCCCACACATACACAGATACGCAGTATTTT.